These T cell receptor beta chains were read from a single sample in a study of blood T cell repertoires in COVID-19. Measured with immunoSEQ multiplex PCR; TCRdb has only the in-frame clones, and not every one. This table has approximately 260,000 clones, roughly 81% appearing once. Sequenced input: PBMCs or T cells enriched from blood (not recorded which). All receptors come from a woman aged 45-59 years who had been exposed to COVID-19. CDR3s include the opening cysteine and the closing phenylalanine or tryptophan. The order of the fields is V gene, J gene, clone size, D gene, CDR3 protein, CDR3 DNA. The D gene is left open where the match is weak. Where a row states a size, it is once, few, many or the class of an expanded clone; other rows omit it.

V: TRBV5-6
J: TRBJ2-7
size: few
D: TRBD1
CDR3: CASRRTGTGTHEQYF
DNA: TGTGCCAGCAGACGGACCGGGACAGGGACCCACGAGCAGTACTTC

V: TRBV29-1
J: TRBJ1-1
size: once
D: TRBD1
CDR3: CSVEGNSQGDLGTEAFF
DNA: TGCAGCGTTGAAGGAAATTCTCAGGGGGACCTGGGGACTGAAGCTTTCTTT

V: TRBV10-3
J: TRBJ2-1
size: once
D: TRBD1
CDR3: CAIQDRASDNEQFF
DNA: TGTGCCATCCAGGACAGGGCCTCGGACAATGAGCAGTTCTTC

V: TRBV6-1
J: TRBJ2-7
size: .
D: TRBD2
CDR3: CASSVWTSGALYEQYF
DNA: TGTGCCAGCAGTGTCTGGACTAGCGGGGCCCTCTACGAGCAGTACTTC

V: TRBV24-1
J: TRBJ1-2
size: once
D: TRBD1
CDR3: CATSDLNRGSGYTF
DNA: TGTGCCACCAGTGATTTGAACAGGGGAAGTGGCTACACCTTC

V: TRBV11-2
J: TRBJ2-7
size: .
D: TRBD2
CDR3: CASSRGRTYEQYF
DNA: TGTGCCAGCAGCCGCGGGAGGACCTACGAGCAGTACTTC

V: TRBV5-1
J: TRBJ1-1
size: .
D: TRBD1
CDR3: CASSAGTGSTEAFF
DNA: TGCGCCAGCAGCGCTGGGACAGGGTCCACTGAAGCTTTCTTT

V: TRBV10-3
J: TRBJ1-2
size: .
D: .
CDR3: CAITAAPPGGYTF
DNA: TGTGCCATCACGGCGGCACCTCCGGGGGGCTACACCTTC

V: TRBV5-5
J: TRBJ1-1
size: .
D: .
CDR3: CASSLERGNTEAFF
DNA: TGTGCCAGCAGCCTGGAAAGAGGAAACACTGAAGCTTTCTTT

V: TRBV2
J: TRBJ1-2
size: .
D: TRBD1
CDR3: CASRWTTGVSGYTF
DNA: TGTGCCAGCAGGTGGACAACAGGGGTGAGTGGCTACACCTTC

V: TRBV28
J: TRBJ2-1
size: .
D: .
CDR3: CASSLSSESYNEQFF
DNA: TGTGCCAGCAGTTTATCAAGCGAATCCTACAATGAGCAGTTCTTC

V: TRBV6-1
J: TRBJ1-3
size: .
D: TRBD1
CDR3: CASSGTGAGNTIYF
DNA: TGTGCCAGCAGCGGGACAGGGGCTGGAAACACCATATATTTT

V: TRBV15
J: TRBJ1-4
size: .
D: TRBD1
CDR3: CATSQEDREEKLFF
DNA: TGTGCCACCAGCCAAGAGGACAGGGAGGAAAAACTGTTTTTT

V: TRBV28
J: TRBJ2-3
size: .
D: TRBD2
CDR3: CASRVAGRDTQYF
DNA: TGTGCCAGCCGAGTAGCGGGGAGAGATACGCAGTATTTT

V: TRBV9
J: TRBJ1-5
size: .
D: .
CDR3: CASSTSIGQPQHF
DNA: TGTGCCAGCAGCACCAGTATTGGCCAGCCCCAGCATTTT

V: TRBV18
J: TRBJ2-3
size: .
D: .
CDR3: CASSPPALEGDTQYF
DNA: TGTGCCAGCTCCCCCCCGGCGCTAGAGGGAGATACGCAGTATTTT

V: TRBV27
J: TRBJ2-3
size: .
D: TRBD2
CDR3: CASSPWTSGDTQYF
DNA: TGTGCCAGCAGTCCGTGGACTAGCGGAGATACGCAGTATTTT

V: TRBV18
J: TRBJ1-1
size: .
D: .
CDR3: CASSPKEGVGTEAFF
DNA: TGTGCCAGCTCACCAAAGGAGGGTGTGGGCACTGAAGCTTTCTTT

V: TRBV30
J: TRBJ1-6
size: .
D: .
CDR3: CAWIPRGLTNSPLHF
DNA: TGTGCCTGGATCCCGAGAGGGTTAACTAATTCACCCCTCCACTTT

V: TRBV29-1
J: TRBJ2-1
size: .
D: .
CDR3: CSVGAAGTYNEQFF
DNA: TGCAGCGTTGGGGCCGCGGGGACCTACAATGAGCAGTTCTTC

V: TRBV7-9
J: TRBJ1-6
size: .
D: .
CDR3: CANRRGRGLSPLHF
DNA: TGTGCCAACCGAAGGGGCAGGGGTTTGTCACCCCTCCACTTT

V: TRBV18
J: TRBJ2-1
size: once
D: TRBD1
CDR3: CAGSGQGSYEQFF
DNA: TGTGCCGGCTCAGGACAGGGCAGCTATGAGCAGTTCTTC

V: TRBV6-1
J: TRBJ1-3
size: .
D: TRBD1
CDR3: CASSEYPGQGNTIYF
DNA: TGTGCCAGCAGTGAATATCCGGGACAGGGGAACACCATATATTTT

V: TRBV5-1
J: TRBJ2-7
size: .
D: .
CDR3: CASSPSSGGEQYF
DNA: TGCGCCAGCAGCCCATCCAGCGGCGGCGAGCAGTACTTC

V: TRBV7-8
J: TRBJ1-2
size: .
D: .
CDR3: CASSLGTHYGYTF
DNA: TGTGCCAGCAGCCTCGGGACTCATTATGGCTACACCTTC

V: TRBV28
J: TRBJ1-1
size: .
D: .
CDR3: CASKPVYTEAFF
DNA: TGTGCCAGCAAACCGGTGTATACTGAAGCTTTCTTT

V: TRBV3-1/TRBV3-2
J: TRBJ1-2
size: few
D: TRBD1
CDR3: CASRGAGTVNTF
DNA: TGTGCCAGCAGGGGGGCAGGGACAGTAAACACCTTC

V: TRBV7-3
J: TRBJ1-2
size: .
D: TRBD1
CDR3: CASSRQGKYDGYTF
DNA: TGTGCCAGCAGCCGACAGGGAAAATATGATGGCTACACCTTC

V: TRBV28
J: TRBJ2-6
size: .
D: TRBD1
CDR3: CASRGTGFSGANVLTF
DNA: TGTGCCAGCAGGGGGACAGGCTTCTCTGGGGCCAACGTCCTGACTTTC

V: TRBV5-1
J: TRBJ2-3
size: .
D: .
CDR3: CASSPYLGADTQYF
DNA: TGCGCCAGCAGTCCCTACCTAGGCGCAGATACGCAGTATTTT

V: TRBV14
J: TRBJ1-4
size: .
D: .
CDR3: CASSQFLPGGNEKLFF
DNA: TGTGCCAGCAGCCAATTCCTCCCCGGGGGTAATGAAAAACTGTTTTTT

V: TRBV5-6
J: TRBJ1-3
size: .
D: .
CDR3: CASSLGSGNTIYF
DNA: TGTGCCAGCAGCTTGGGTTCGGGAAACACCATATATTTT

V: TRBV14
J: TRBJ2-2
size: .
D: .
CDR3: CASSQATGKGTGELFF
DNA: TGTGCCAGCAGCCAAGCCACAGGGAAAGGTACCGGGGAGCTGTTTTTT

V: TRBV28
J: TRBJ1-5
size: .
D: TRBD1
CDR3: CASSPSGGKNQPQHF
DNA: TGTGCCAGCAGTCCATCAGGGGGTAAAAATCAGCCCCAGCATTTT

V: TRBV4-3
J: TRBJ2-1
size: .
D: .
CDR3: CASSQGSSSYNEQFF
DNA: TGCGCCAGCAGCCAAGGGTCGAGCTCCTACAATGAGCAGTTCTTC

V: TRBV7-2
J: TRBJ2-1
size: few
D: TRBD2
CDR3: CASRPGLAGSSSYNEQFF
DNA: TGTGCCAGCAGACCGGGACTAGCGGGCTCAAGCTCCTACAATGAGCAGTTCTTC

V: TRBV13
J: TRBJ2-3
size: .
D: TRBD1
CDR3: CASSLGTVSTDTQYF
DNA: TGTGCCAGCAGCTTGGGGACAGTCAGCACAGATACGCAGTATTTT

V: TRBV9
J: TRBJ1-1
size: once
D: TRBD1
CDR3: CASSARGQGGTEAFF
DNA: TGTGCCAGCAGCGCCCGGGGACAGGGTGGGACTGAAGCTTTCTTT

V: TRBV19
J: TRBJ1-1
size: .
D: .
CDR3: CASSMAPPGFSEAFF
DNA: TGTGCCAGTAGTATGGCCCCCCCGGGGTTCTCTGAAGCTTTCTTT

V: TRBV19
J: TRBJ1-2
size: .
D: .
CDR3: CASSIVGGAKPYGYTF
DNA: TGTGCCAGTAGTATAGTAGGCGGGGCGAAACCCTATGGCTACACCTTC

V: TRBV5-4
J: TRBJ2-5
size: .
D: TRBD1
CDR3: CASSWDRGVSETQYF
DNA: TGTGCCAGCAGCTGGGACAGGGGAGTTTCAGAGACCCAGTACTTC

V: TRBV27
J: TRBJ1-1
size: .
D: .
CDR3: CASSRVSGTEAFF
DNA: TGTGCCAGTTCCAGGGTGTCGGGCACTGAAGCTTTCTTT

V: TRBV5-6
J: TRBJ2-3
size: .
D: .
CDR3: CASSLWATLGTDTQYF
DNA: TGTGCCAGCAGCTTGTGGGCAACCTTGGGCACAGATACGCAGTATTTT

V: TRBV9
J: TRBJ2-7
size: .
D: TRBD2
CDR3: CASSASPGGEQYF
DNA: TGTGCCAGCAGCGCTTCCCCGGGAGGCGAGCAGTACTTC

V: TRBV30
J: TRBJ2-7
size: .
D: .
CDR3: CAWGSSYEQYF
DNA: TGTGCCTGGGGGAGCTCCTACGAGCAGTACTTC

V: TRBV19
J: TRBJ2-6
size: .
D: TRBD2
CDR3: CASSPDRAGSGGAPGANVLTF
DNA: TGTGCCAGTAGCCCTGACAGGGCGGGAAGCGGGGGGGCCCCTGGGGCCAACGTCCTGACTTTC

V: TRBV19
J: TRBJ1-4
size: .
D: .
CDR3: CASSIEPGRNEKLFF
DNA: TGTGCCAGTAGTATAGAGCCAGGGAGGAATGAAAAACTGTTTTTT

V: TRBV6-5
J: TRBJ1-2
size: .
D: .
CDR3: CASRNGVWSTF
DNA: TGTGCCAGCAGGAACGGGGTTTGGAGCACCTTC

V: TRBV11-2
J: TRBJ2-5
size: .
D: .
CDR3: CASSLHTFSGETQYF
DNA: TGTGCCAGCAGCTTACACACCTTTTCGGGGGAGACCCAGTACTTC

V: TRBV18
J: TRBJ1-1
size: .
D: TRBD1
CDR3: CASSPPDRVTEAFF
DNA: TGTGCCAGCTCACCACCGGACAGGGTCACTGAAGCTTTCTTT